This is a list of T cell receptor beta chains from one sample in a study of T cell clonotyping in hematopoietic cell transplantation. Generated by immunoSEQ multiplex PCR, the TCRdb table keeps only in-frame clones and is missing some. The sample lists tens of thousands of clones, about 92% occurring once. The sequences come from peripheral blood mononuclear cells, collected before stem cell transplant. These receptor sequences come from a man between 45 and 60 years old with acute myeloid leukemia. Some clones in this sample may be carry-over from other donors' samples. Each CDR3 is given with its conserved first and last residue. A D gene is named only where the DNA matches it firmly. Only part of the rows carry a size: once, few, many, or a class if the clone is expanded.

d_gene	v_gene	j_gene	abundance	len	CDR3aa	CDR3nt
-	TRBV11-2	TRBJ2-2	once	14	CASSFGATTGELFF	TGTGCCAGCAGCTTCGGGGCGACAACCGGGGAGCTGTTTTTT
TRBD2	TRBV19	TRBJ2-1	-	15	CASSPITSGRNEQFF	TGTGCCAGTAGTCCTATAACTAGCGGTCGAAATGAGCAGTTCTTC
TRBD2	TRBV5-4	TRBJ2-7	-	15	CASSLDPSGSYEQYF	TGTGCCAGCAGCTTGGACCCTAGCGGGAGTTACGAGCAGTACTTC
-	TRBV6-5	TRBJ2-7	-	13	CASRGAGDYEQYF	TGTGCCAGCAGAGGAGCCGGGGACTACGAGCAGTACTTC
-	TRBV7-9	TRBJ2-5	-	13	CASSHPDQETQYF	TGTGCCAGCAGCCACCCGGACCAAGAGACCCAGTACTTC
-	TRBV7-3	TRBJ2-1	-	15	CASSLGQGINNEQFF	TGTGCCAGCAGCTTAGGCCAGGGGATTAACAATGAGCAGTTCTTC
-	TRBV5-1	TRBJ1-1	-	14	CASSPQILGTEAFF	TGCGCCAGCAGCCCGCAGATCCTGGGCACTGAAGCTTTCTTT
TRBD2	TRBV28	TRBJ2-1	-	16	CASRPLAGAGGNEQFF	TGTGCCAGCAGGCCCCTAGCGGGAGCGGGGGGCAATGAGCAGTTCTTC
-	TRBV9	TRBJ1-3	-	19	CASSVGGFGTGSSGNTIYF	TGTGCCAGCAGCGTAGGCGGTTTCGGGACGGGTAGCTCTGGAAACACCATATATTTT
TRBD1	TRBV6-4	TRBJ2-1	-	12	CASTGQNNEQFF	TGTGCCAGCACGGGACAGAACAATGAGCAGTTCTTC
-	TRBV10-3	TRBJ2-4	-	14	CAISESATKNIQYF	TGTGCCATCAGTGAGTCGGCGACAAAAAACATTCAGTACTTC
TRBD2	TRBV19	TRBJ2-1	-	13	CASSLRGDDEQFF	TGTGCCAGTAGTTTGCGGGGGGACGATGAGCAGTTCTTC
TRBD2	TRBV5-1	TRBJ2-2	-	16	CASSFPGGINTGELFF	TGCGCCAGCAGCTTCCCGGGGGGAATCAACACCGGGGAGCTGTTTTTT
TRBD1	TRBV28	TRBJ1-2	-	12	CASSTGGSGYTF	TGTGCCAGCAGTACAGGGGGCTCTGGCTACACCTTC
TRBD1	TRBV11-2	TRBJ1-1	-	14	CASSLAGTDTEAFF	TGTGCCAGCAGCTTAGCGGGGACAGACACTGAAGCTTTCTTT
-	TRBV7-2	TRBJ2-1	-	12	CASSEAGNEQFF	TGTGCCAGCAGCGAAGCGGGCAATGAGCAGTTCTTC
-	TRBV21-1	TRBJ1-1	-	16	CASSSGPRGLNTEAFF	TGTGCCAGCAGCTCAGGCCCCAGGGGACTCAACACTGAAGCTTTCTTT
-	TRBV7-2	TRBJ2-7	-	16	CASSPMWGRENYEQYF	TGTGCCAGCAGCCCTATGTGGGGGCGGGAGAACTACGAGCAGTACTTC
-	TRBV7-2	TRBJ2-3	-	15	CASSLRASGTDTQYF	TGTGCCAGCAGCTTAAGGGCTAGCGGCACAGATACGCAGTATTTT
-	TRBV6-5	TRBJ1-1	-	14	CASTPARAQHEAFF	TGTGCCAGCACCCCCGCCAGGGCACAGCATGAAGCTTTCTTT
-	TRBV5-6	TRBJ2-6	-	15	CASSFSNSGANVLTF	TGTGCCAGCAGCTTTTCCAACTCTGGGGCCAACGTCCTGACTTTC
-	TRBV15	TRBJ1-2	-	15	CATSRGRQANYGYTF	TGTGCCACCAGCAGAGGGAGACAAGCTAACTATGGCTACACCTTC
TRBD1	TRBV9	TRBJ1-2	-	14	CASREQGGSYGYTF	TGTGCCAGCAGGGAACAGGGGGGGAGCTATGGCTACACCTTC
-	TRBV27	TRBJ2-7	-	14	CASSPYGRRDEQYF	TGTGCCAGCAGTCCCTATGGACGGAGGGACGAGCAGTACTTC
TRBD2	TRBV30	TRBJ2-1	-	13	CAVTSGIYNEQFF	TGTGCAGTAACTAGCGGGATTTACAATGAGCAGTTCTTC
TRBD1	TRBV28	TRBJ1-5	-	16	CASSPQGALSNQPQHF	TGTGCCAGCAGTCCCCAGGGGGCTCTTAGCAATCAGCCCCAGCATTTT
TRBD1	TRBV6-5	TRBJ1-2	-	15	CASSPQGATSYGYTF	TGTGCCAGCAGTCCACAGGGGGCCACTTCCTATGGCTACACCTTC
-	TRBV7-2	TRBJ1-3	-	15	CASSFGSLSGNTIYF	TGTGCCAGCAGCTTTGGGTCACTCTCTGGAAACACCATATATTTT
TRBD2	TRBV12-5	TRBJ2-3	-	20	CASGLPTRTSGRGSTDTQYF	TGTGCTAGTGGTTTGCCGACCAGGACTAGCGGGAGGGGGAGCACAGATACGCAGTATTTT
-	TRBV4-2	TRBJ2-3	-	18	CASSQDMGREGVTDTQYF	TGTGCCAGCAGCCAAGATATGGGCAGGGAGGGGGTCACAGATACGCAGTATTTT
-	TRBV13	TRBJ1-4	once	17	CASSFKTGSATNEKLFF	TGTGCCAGCAGCTTCAAAACAGGGTCAGCAACTAATGAAAAACTGTTTTTT
-	TRBV19	TRBJ1-5	-	13	CASRGGLNQPQHF	TGTGCCAGTAGGGGGGGATTGAATCAGCCCCAGCATTTT
-	TRBV15	TRBJ1-5	-	14	CATSREGGSQPQHF	TGTGCCACCAGCAGAGAAGGTGGCAGTCAGCCCCAGCATTTT
TRBD2	TRBV4-2	TRBJ2-1	-	16	CASSYMLAGGYNEQFF	TGTGCCAGCAGCTACATGCTAGCGGGGGGTTACAATGAGCAGTTCTTC
TRBD2	TRBV5-6	TRBJ2-7	-	15	CASSSPRGGAYEQYF	TGTGCCAGCAGCTCACCTCGTGGGGGGGCCTACGAGCAGTACTTC
TRBD1	TRBV4-1	TRBJ2-1	-	17	CASSHPLAGGSYNEQFF	TGCGCCAGCAGCCACCCTCTCGCAGGGGGCTCCTACAATGAGCAGTTCTTC
-	TRBV6-6	TRBJ1-3	-	15	CASSYGQISGNTIYF	TGTGCCAGCAGTTACGGGCAGATCTCTGGAAACACCATATATTTT
-	TRBV6-6	TRBJ2-5	-	14	CASSYSRWGETQYF	TGTGCCAGCAGTTACTCGAGGTGGGGAGAGACCCAGTACTTC
-	TRBV4-2	TRBJ2-3	-	17	CASSQDQRAWGTDTQYF	TGTGCCAGCAGCCAAGATCAGAGAGCGTGGGGCACAGATACGCAGTATTTT
-	TRBV27	TRBJ2-1	-	13	CASRWLNRDEQFF	TGTGCCAGCCGTTGGTTAAATCGGGATGAGCAGTTCTTC
-	TRBV27	TRBJ2-1	-	15	CASLPAGQTINEQFF	TGTGCCAGCCTTCCGGCGGGGCAGACGATTAATGAGCAGTTCTTC
-	TRBV4-2	TRBJ1-1	once	13	CASSQRYGTEAFF	TGTGCCAGCAGCCAAAGATATGGCACTGAAGCTTTCTTT
-	TRBV29-1	TRBJ2-5	-	11	CSVDKGLTQYF	TGCAGCGTTGATAAGGGGCTGACCCAGTACTTC
-	TRBV6-1	TRBJ2-7	-	12	CAGASRYYEQYF	TGTGCCGGGGCTAGCAGATACTACGAGCAGTACTTC
-	TRBV5-4	TRBJ2-5	-	15	CASSSALTAQETQYF	TGTGCCAGCAGCTCAGCTTTGACAGCCCAAGAGACCCAGTACTTC
-	TRBV6-1	TRBJ2-4	once	14	CASTPEVGRNIQYF	TGTGCCAGCACCCCCGAGGTGGGGAGGAACATTCAGTACTTC
TRBD1	TRBV15	TRBJ1-1	-	13	CATSRRQGTEAFF	TGTGCCACCAGCAGAAGACAGGGAACTGAAGCTTTCTTT
-	TRBV7-2	TRBJ2-1	-	17	CASSFQDGRSYYNEQFF	TGTGCCAGCAGCTTCCAGGACGGAAGATCCTACTACAATGAGCAGTTCTTC
-	TRBV28	TRBJ1-4	-	13	CASSLLGNEKLFF	TGTGCCAGCAGTTTACTGGGGAATGAAAAACTGTTTTTT
-	TRBV28	TRBJ1-1	-	12	CASNPLQGRSIF	TGTGCCAGCAACCCTTTACAGGGTCGCTCGATCTTT
TRBD1	TRBV19	TRBJ2-7	-	15	CASSIDGTGAYEQYF	TGTGCCAGTAGTATCGACGGGACAGGGGCCTACGAGCAGTACTTC
-	TRBV28	TRBJ1-6	-	12	CASSLVRSPLHF	TGTGCCAGCAGTTTGGTACGTTCACCCCTCCACTTT
TRBD1	TRBV7-2	TRBJ1-2	-	14	CASSLMGQHYGYTF	TGTGCCAGCAGCTTAATGGGACAGCATTATGGCTACACCTTC
TRBD1	TRBV5-1	TRBJ2-7	-	14	CASSYDRGSREQYF	TGCGCCAGCAGTTACGACAGGGGGTCCCGCGAGCAGTACTTC
-	TRBV7-9	TRBJ1-4	-	12	CATQATNEKLFF	TGTGCCACCCAGGCTACTAATGAAAAACTGTTTTTT
TRBD1	TRBV19	TRBJ2-5	-	16	CASSPLQGALPETQYF	TGTGCCAGTAGTCCCTTACAGGGGGCGCTCCCAGAGACCCAGTACTTC
-	TRBV27	TRBJ2-7	-	13	CASSFVSSYEQYF	TGTGCCAGCAGTTTTGTTAGCTCCTACGAGCAGTACTTC